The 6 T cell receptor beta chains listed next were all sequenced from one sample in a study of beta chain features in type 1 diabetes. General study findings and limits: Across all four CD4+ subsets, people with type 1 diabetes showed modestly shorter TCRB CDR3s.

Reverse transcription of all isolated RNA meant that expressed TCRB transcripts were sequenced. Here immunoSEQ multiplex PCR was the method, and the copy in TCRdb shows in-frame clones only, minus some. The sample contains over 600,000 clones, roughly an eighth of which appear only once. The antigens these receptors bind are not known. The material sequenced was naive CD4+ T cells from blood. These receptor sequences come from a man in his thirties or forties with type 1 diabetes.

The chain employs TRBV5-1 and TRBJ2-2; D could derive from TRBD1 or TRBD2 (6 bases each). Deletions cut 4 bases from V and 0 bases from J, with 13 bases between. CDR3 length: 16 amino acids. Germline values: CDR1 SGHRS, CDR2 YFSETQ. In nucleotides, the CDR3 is TGCGCCAGCAGCCCCGGGGGACACACGAACACCGGGGAGCTGTTTTTT. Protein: CASSPGGHTNTGELFF.

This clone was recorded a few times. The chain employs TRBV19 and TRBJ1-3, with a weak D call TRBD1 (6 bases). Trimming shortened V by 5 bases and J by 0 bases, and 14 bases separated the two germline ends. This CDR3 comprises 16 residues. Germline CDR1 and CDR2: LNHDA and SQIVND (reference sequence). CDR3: CASSSARTVSGNTIYF. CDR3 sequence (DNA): TGTGCCAGTAGTTCCGCTCGGACAGTCTCTGGAAACACCATATATTTT.

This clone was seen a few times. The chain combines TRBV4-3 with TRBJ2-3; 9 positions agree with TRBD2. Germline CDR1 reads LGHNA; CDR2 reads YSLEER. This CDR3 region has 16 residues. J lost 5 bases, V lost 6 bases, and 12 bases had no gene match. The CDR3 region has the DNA TGCGCCAGCAGGCAAAACAGCGGGGGGTTCGGAGATACGCAGTATTTT. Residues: CASRQNSGGFGDTQYF.

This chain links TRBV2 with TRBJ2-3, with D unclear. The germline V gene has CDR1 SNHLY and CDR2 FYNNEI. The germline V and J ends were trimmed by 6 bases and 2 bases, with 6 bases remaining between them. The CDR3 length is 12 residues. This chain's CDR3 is CASRGDTDTQYF. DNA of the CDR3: TGTGCCAGCAGAGGCGACACAGATACGCAGTATTTT.

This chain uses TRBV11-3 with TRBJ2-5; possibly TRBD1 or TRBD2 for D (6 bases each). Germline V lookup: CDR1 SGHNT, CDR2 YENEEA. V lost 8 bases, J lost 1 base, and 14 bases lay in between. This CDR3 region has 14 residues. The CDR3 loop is CASGWGAPQETQYF. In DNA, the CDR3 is TGTGCCAGCGGGTGGGGGGCCCCCCAAGAGACCCAGTACTTC.

DNA for the CDR3: TGCGCCAGCAGCCCGGAGACAGGGCAAGAGACCCAGTACTTC. This gives the protein CASSPETGQETQYF. The V gene is TRBV5-1, the J gene TRBJ2-5, with 7 bases that match TRBD1. Trimming took 4 bases from V and 2 from J; bases not matched to a gene: 5. Looked up from germline, CDR1 is SGHRS and CDR2 is YFSETQ. The CDR3 sequence is 14 residues long.